One and the same sample provided the 11 T cell receptor beta chains below, sequenced in a study of blood T cell repertoires in COVID-19. Only in-frame clones appear in the TCRdb table, and some are missing; sequencing was by immunoSEQ multiplex PCR. The sample consists of about 40,000 clones, around 87% of them appearing once. The sequencing sample was made of peripheral blood. The receptors stem from a man aged 50 or older in a cohort sampled during active COVID-19.

J is TRBJ1-6 and V is TRBV5-1; D possibly corresponds to TRBD1 (5 bases). Germline CDR1 and CDR2: SGHRS and YFSETQ. This CDR3 region has 14 residues. Trimming shortened V by 2 bases and J by 8 bases, and 11 bases separated the two germline ends. The CDR3 bases are TGCGCCAGCAGCTTAGGGGTGAGTCATTCACCCCTCCACTTT. It is translated as CASSLGVSHSPLHF.

The V call is TRBV2, the J call TRBJ2-1; 11 bases are a match to TRBD2. The CDR3 extends over 14 amino acids. Germline loops: CDR1 SNHLY, CDR2 FYNNEI. V trimming: 7 bases; J trimming: 7 bases; junction bases outside the gene matches: 6. The CDR3 DNA reads TGTGCCAGCATGGTCTCTAGCGGGAGGAATGAGCAGTTCTTC. As protein: CASMVSSGRNEQFF.

The V call is TRBV27, the J call TRBJ2-7, with 10 nucleotides matching TRBD2. CDR3 size: 15 residues. V gave up 5 bases and J gave up 1 base; unmatched junction bases: 5. Germline V gene sequence: CDR1 MNHEY, CDR2 SMNVEV (reference sequence). This CDR3 is CASSPGLARSYEQYF. CDR3 sequence (DNA): TGTGCCAGCAGTCCGGGACTAGCGAGGTCCTACGAGCAGTACTTC.

This clone was seen repeatedly, ten times or more. J is TRBJ1-5 and V is TRBV5-5, with D possibly TRBD1 on 6 matching bases. The CDR3 length is 14 residues. Trimming removed 5 bases from V and 2 bases from J, with 11 bases in between. The germline V gene encodes CDR1 SGHKS and CDR2 YYEKEE (reference sequence). CDR3 sequence (DNA): TGTGCCAGCAGACCAGGGGTCGGCAATCAGCCCCAGCATTTT. Amino acid sequence: CASRPGVGNQPQHF.

This clone has a single count. V is TRBV6-5 and J is TRBJ2-2, with a tentative D call TRBD2 (7 bases). Germline CDR1 and CDR2: MNHEY and SVGAGI. This CDR3 spans 14 amino acids. V was trimmed by 5 bases and J by 7 bases, leaving 14 bases between them. CDR3 amino acids: CASSPSGGGGELFF. The CDR3 DNA reads TGTGCCAGCAGTCCCTCGGGGGGCGGCGGGGAGCTGTTTTTT.

The chain has TRBV7-9 and TRBJ2-7, with unresolved D. The CDR3 is 13 amino acids. Germline values: CDR1 SEHNR, CDR2 FQNEAQ (reference sequence). Between the trimmed V and J ends, which lost 1 base and 3 bases, there was a span of 7 bases. This CDR3 reads CASSLENSYEQYV. Written as DNA, the CDR3 is TGTGCCAGCAGCTTAGAAAACAGCTACGAGCAGTACGTC.

The J gene is TRBJ1-2, the V gene TRBV7-8; 11 bases match TRBD1. The CDR3 consists of 17 residues. Germline V CDR1 and CDR2: SGHVS, FQNEAQ. V was clipped by 7 bases and J by 3 bases; unmatched bases: 13. The CDR3 loop is CASTRPDRGRGYYGYTF. Here the CDR3 DNA reads TGTGCCAGCACTCGCCCGGACAGGGGGCGAGGGTACTATGGCTACACCTTC.

The chain carries TRBV6-2 or TRBV6-3 and TRBJ1-5, with 8 bases identical to TRBD1. The CDR3 has 19 amino acids. Germline CDR1 is MNHEY and CDR2 is SVGEGT. Unmatched junction bases numbered 12, after V lost 2 bases and J lost 0 bases. CDR3 sequence (DNA): TGTGCCAGCAGTTACCGGGACAGGCTATCACCCTATAGCAATCAGCCCCAGCATTTT. This sequence encodes CASSYRDRLSPYSNQPQHF.

This clone was seen a few times. This chain connects TRBV12-1 to TRBJ1-2; TRBD1 is taken as the D call from the table, unchecked against the DNA. TRBV12-1 is recorded as a pseudogene. This CDR3 contains 11 residues. The CDR3 reads CASSFRGGYTF. CDR3 nucleotide sequence: TGTGCCAGCAGCTTTAGGGGCGGCTACACCTTC.

This clone was detected once. The chain recombines TRBV24-1 with TRBJ2-1; 12 nucleotides match TRBD2. V lost 3 bases to trimming and J lost 6 bases; unmatched junction nucleotides: 5. CDR3 length: 16 amino acids. Germline assignment: CDR1 KGHDR and CDR2 SFDVKD. The CDR3 bases are TGTGCCACCAGTGATCCTAGCGGGAGGGCCAGCAATGAGCAGTTCTTC. Residues: CATSDPSGRASNEQFF.

This chain links TRBV3-1 (or the pseudogene TRBV3-2) with TRBJ2-2; 12 nucleotides match TRBD2. CDR3 size: 18 residues. J lost 5 bases, V lost 4 bases, and 11 bases had no gene match. In germline, CDR1 is LGHDT, CDR2 YNNKEL (reference sequence). CDR3 DNA: TGTGCCAGCAGCCCCCCTCCGACTAGCGGGGGAGGAACCGGGGAGCTGTTTTTT. Translating it yields CASSPPPTSGGGTGELFF.